The T cell receptor beta chain described here comes from a study of blood T cell repertoires in COVID-19. Study-wide context: Samples of COVID-19 (acute and convalescent) were obtained from the United States, Italy and Spain.

V was clipped by 3 bases and J by 4 bases; unmatched bases: 5. Per germline, CDR1 SQVTM and CDR2 ANQGSEA. There are 15 residues in the CDR3. Per the study methods: Amplification with reference gene primers provided the estimates of nucleated cell counts. Assay: immunoSEQ multiplex PCR; the TCRdb copy retains only in-frame clones and omits some. The V and J calls and clone size were taken over from that table, and D and trimming were inferred from the DNA. This table holds more than 45,000 clones, around 87% found once. Seattle-derived patients entered the study during active infection and were followed longitudinally.

Sequences were obtained from peripheral blood. The TCR comes from a woman aged 55-70 years with COVID-19, enrolled during active disease. The chain employs TRBV29-1 and TRBJ2-7; 14 nucleotides match TRBD2. The CDR3 nucleotides read TGCAGCGTTGAGGGACTAGCGGGAGACTGGTACGAGCAGTACTTC. Translation gives CSVEGLAGDWYEQYF.